This T cell receptor (beta chain) was identified in a study of blood T cell repertoires in COVID-19. About the study: The origin of the acute and convalescent COVID-19 samples was the United States, Italy and Spain. From T cells, B-cell-depleted T cells, or PBMCs came the material, which was cDNA or gDNA.

Authors' analysis steps: Estimated nucleated cell counts came from reference gene primer amplification. Sequenced by immunoSEQ multiplex PCR; TCRdb stores in-frame clones only, minus some. That table is the source of V, J and clone size, and D and trimming were worked out from the DNA. The sample consists of over 250,000 clones, 88% of them appearing once. The material sequenced was peripheral blood. This sequence originates from a woman in her thirties with acute or convalescent COVID-19.

The CDR3 loop is CATSKGGGIYIQYF. In nucleotides, the CDR3 is TGTGCCACCAGCAAAGGGGGAGGGATTTACATTCAGTACTTC. The chain recombines TRBV15 with TRBJ2-4; D perhaps matches TRBD2 (7 bases). The CDR3 is 14 residues long. Germline V lookup: CDR1 LNHNV, CDR2 YYDKDF (reference sequence). The germline V and J ends were trimmed by 4 bases and 8 bases, with 15 bases remaining between them.